This T cell receptor (beta chain) derives from a study of shared T cell receptors in the human thymus. Germline CDR1 and CDR2: MNHNY and SVGAGI (reference sequence). V lost 1 base to trimming and J lost 7 bases; unmatched junction nucleotides: 1. This CDR3 is 13 amino acids long. Sequenced by immunoSEQ multiplex PCR; TCRdb stores in-frame clones only, minus some. The sample records 600,000 to 900,000 clones, 80% to 90% being singletons. These records were also assigned to another study, of human thymus T cells. From that second work: Immunologically healthy infants in Finland undergoing congenital heart defect surgery were the donors. The thymus tissue came from resections taken during corrective heart surgery.

Sequencing was performed on thymocytes. The sequence was obtained from a girl under three years old with a congenital heart defect. J is TRBJ1-2 and V is TRBV6-6, with 9 nucleotides matching TRBD1. The CDR3 coding sequence is TGTGCCAGCAGTTACTTGGGACAGGGTGGCTACACCTTC. Its translation is CASSYLGQGGYTF.